This record covers a single T cell receptor beta chain. This sample stems from a study of blood T cell repertoires in COVID-19. In the study overall: T cells, B-cell-depleted T cells, or PBMCs supplied cDNA or gDNA.

CDR3 length: 14 residues. V shed 0 bases and J shed 9 bases, with 12 bases lying between them. Per the germline V gene, CDR1 is SGHTA and CDR2 is FQGNSA. In the original processing: Estimates of nucleated cell counts were drawn from the amplification of reference gene primers. Only in-frame clones appear in the TCRdb table, and some are missing; sequencing was by immunoSEQ multiplex PCR. V and J calls and clone size are those listed in that table; D and trimming were worked out from the DNA. There are about 410,000 clones in the sample; approximately 89% occur only once, and approximately 1.5% lies in the top ten.

The source is a woman aged 40 to 50 with COVID-19, enrolled during active disease. The sequenced sample was peripheral blood. V is TRBV7-2 and J is TRBJ2-1; D unclear. The CDR3 DNA sequence: TGTGCCAGCAGCTTAGCGACCGGGTTGGGTGAGCAGTTCTTC. The encoded protein is CASSLATGLGEQFF.